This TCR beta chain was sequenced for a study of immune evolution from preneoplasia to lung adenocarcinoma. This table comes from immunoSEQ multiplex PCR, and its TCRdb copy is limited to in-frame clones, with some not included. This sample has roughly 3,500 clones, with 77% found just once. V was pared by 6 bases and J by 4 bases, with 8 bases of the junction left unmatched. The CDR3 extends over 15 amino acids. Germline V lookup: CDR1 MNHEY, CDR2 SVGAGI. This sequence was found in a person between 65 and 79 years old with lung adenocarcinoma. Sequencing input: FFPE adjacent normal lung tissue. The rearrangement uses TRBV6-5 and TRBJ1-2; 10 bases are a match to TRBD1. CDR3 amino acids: CASSTGTGASYGYTF. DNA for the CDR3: TGTGCCAGCAGCACGGGGACAGGGGCTTCCTATGGCTACACCTTC.